Described below is a single T cell receptor beta chain sequence and its context. Its antigen is still unknown. Nothing much larger sits one base from this clone, and base qualities are not available. The entry originates in a study of OX40 agonist ivuxolimab in advanced cancers. Describing the broader study: Ivuxolimab, which targeted the costimulatory receptor OX40 (CD134), was an agonistic, fully human IgG2 monoclonal antibody. Intravenous ivuxolimab was administered to patients every 2 weeks at six dose levels: 0.01, 0.1, 0.3, 1.5, 3 and 10 mg/kg. Among the 52 dose-escalation patients, around 20 had hepatocellular carcinoma, about 15 melanoma, 9 renal cell carcinoma and 9 head and neck cancer. The dose-escalation cohort was about 87% male with a mean age of about 60 years, ranging from 23 to 79. Prior anti-PD-1, anti-PD-L1 or anti-CTLA-4 therapy was permitted, and approximately 42% of dose-escalation patients had received checkpoint inhibitors. Partial responses were achieved by three dose-escalation patients, of whom one had hepatocellular carcinoma and two had cutaneous melanoma. The point of sequencing TCRbeta in the periphery was to test whether ivuxolimab changed TCR sequence diversity and drove clonal T-cell expansion. The paper describes the monotherapy dose-escalation part (N of about 47 patients) of the phase I trial of ivuxolimab.

For sequencing of the TCRbeta CDR3 region, genomic DNA was extracted from the sorted cells. The immunoSEQ Assay was used for sequencing of TCRbeta CDR3 regions. The immuneACCESS repertoire file appears here via TCRdb, limited to in-frame rearrangements. These files lack a portion of the clones; in checked studies, under half of the deficit traces to unresolved V genes, and the cause of the others is not known. This sample holds roughly 63,000 clones; 85% to 90% were observed only once. The leading ten clones occupy 1% to 1.5% of the sample. Per the germline V gene, SGHTS is the CDR1 and YDEGEE is the CDR2. For this chain, trimming is 6 bases at the V end and 5 bases at the J end, and the number of junction bases without a gene match is 7. Inclusive of the bounding cysteine and phenylalanine, the CDR3 is 15 residues long. The sequence is cut down to CDR3 DNA, 45 bases in frame from base 1. Study-wide conclusions, independent of this receptor: Low levels of normalized T-cell clonal expansion were also seen in some nonresponding patients. The antigen specificity of the clonally expanded peripheral T cells was not determined. Partial responders in the 0.1-3.0 mg/kg groups had among the lowest normalized peripheral clonal expansion, especially among CD8+ T cells. After ivuxolimab, CD8+ T cells had more expanded clones than CD4+ T cells on average. At doses from 0.1 to 3.0 mg/kg, clonal expansion was seen in both CD4+ and CD8+ blood T cells between baseline and week 6.

Patients with a history of autoimmune disease or receiving systemic immunosuppression were excluded from the trial. Peripheral blood for TCR sequencing was drawn from every dose cohort at baseline, at cycle 4 day 1 and at cycle 7 day 1. The samples were taken from a phase I, first-in-human, multicenter, open-label dose-escalation trial of ivuxolimab. Adults with locally advanced or metastatic melanoma, renal cell, hepatocellular, or head and neck squamous cell carcinoma were enrolled in the trial. Before TCR sequencing, CD4+ and CD8+ T cells were separately sorted from peripheral blood. The sequences come from CD4+ or CD8+ T cells sorted from blood, collected in a trial of the OX40 agonist ivuxolimab. The source is an adult with an advanced solid tumor such as melanoma, head and neck, liver or kidney cancer. The rearranged chain carries TRBV5-8 and TRBJ1-5; 11 bases in between match TRBD1. CDR3 region: CASTKWTGGYQPQHF. The nucleotides read TGTGCCAGCACCAAATGGACAGGGGGCTATCAGCCCCAGCATTTT.